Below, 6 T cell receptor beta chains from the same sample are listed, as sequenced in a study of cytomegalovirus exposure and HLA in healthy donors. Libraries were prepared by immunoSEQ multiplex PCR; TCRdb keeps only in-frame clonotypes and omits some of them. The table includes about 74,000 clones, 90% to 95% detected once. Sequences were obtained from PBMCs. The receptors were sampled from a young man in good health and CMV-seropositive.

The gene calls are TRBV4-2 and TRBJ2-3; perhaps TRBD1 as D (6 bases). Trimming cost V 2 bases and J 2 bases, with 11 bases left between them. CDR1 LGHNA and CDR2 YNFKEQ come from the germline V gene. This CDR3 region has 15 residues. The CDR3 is CASSQQDRYTDTQYF. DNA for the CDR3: TGTGCCAGCAGCCAACAAGACAGGTACACAGATACGCAGTATTTT.

The CDR3 bases are TGTGCCAGCAGCTTAGGAGGGGGACAGGGAAGCCACGAGCAGTACTTC. This gives the protein CASSLGGGQGSHEQYF. The chain recombines TRBV7-8 with TRBJ2-7, with 9 bases fitting TRBD1. The CDR3 has 16 amino acids. Germline V CDR1 and CDR2: SGHVS, FQNEAQ. J gave up 5 bases and V 1 base, and 9 bases lay outside the gene matches. The whole variable domain, filled in from reference TRBV7-8 and TRBJ2-7, reads GAGVSQSPRYKVAKRGQDVALRCDPISGHVSLFWYQQALGQGPEFLTYFQNEAQLDKSGLPSDRFFAERPEGSVSTLKIQRTQQEDSAVYLCASSLGGGQGSHEQYFGPGTRLTVT.

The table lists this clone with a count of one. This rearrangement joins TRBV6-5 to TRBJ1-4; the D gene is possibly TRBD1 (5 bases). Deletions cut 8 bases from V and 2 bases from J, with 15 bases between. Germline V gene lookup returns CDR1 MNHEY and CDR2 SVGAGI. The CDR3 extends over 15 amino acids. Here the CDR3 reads CASSRGVETNEKLFF. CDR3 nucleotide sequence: TGTGCCAGCTCGCGGGGGGTAGAGACTAATGAAAAACTGTTTTTT.

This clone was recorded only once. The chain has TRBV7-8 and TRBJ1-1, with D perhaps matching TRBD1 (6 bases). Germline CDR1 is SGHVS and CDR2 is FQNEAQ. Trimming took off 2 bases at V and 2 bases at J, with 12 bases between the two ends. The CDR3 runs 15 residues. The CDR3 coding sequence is TGTGCCAGCAGCTTAATGGGACACCTAAACACTGAAGCTTTCTTT. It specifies CASSLMGHLNTEAFF. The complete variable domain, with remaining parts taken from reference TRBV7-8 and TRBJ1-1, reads GAGVSQSPRYKVAKRGQDVALRCDPISGHVSLFWYQQALGQGPEFLTYFQNEAQLDKSGLPSDRFFAERPEGSVSTLKIQRTQQEDSAVYLCASSLMGHLNTEAFFGQGTRLTVV.

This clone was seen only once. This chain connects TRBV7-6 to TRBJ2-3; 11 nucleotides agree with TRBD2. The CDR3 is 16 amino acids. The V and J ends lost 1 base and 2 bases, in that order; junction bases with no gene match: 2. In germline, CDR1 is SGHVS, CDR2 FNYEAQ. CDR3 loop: CASSLGLAGNTDTQYF. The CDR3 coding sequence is TGTGCCAGCAGCTTAGGACTAGCGGGGAACACAGATACGCAGTATTTT.

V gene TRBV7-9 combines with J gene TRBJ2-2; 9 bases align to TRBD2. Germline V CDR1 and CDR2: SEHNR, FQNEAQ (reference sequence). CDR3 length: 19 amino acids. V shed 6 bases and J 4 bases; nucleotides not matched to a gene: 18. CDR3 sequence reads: CASSLPRSGRIFFTGELFF. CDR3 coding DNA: TGTGCCAGCAGTCTCCCGCGGAGCGGGAGGATTTTCTTCACCGGGGAGCTGTTTTTT.